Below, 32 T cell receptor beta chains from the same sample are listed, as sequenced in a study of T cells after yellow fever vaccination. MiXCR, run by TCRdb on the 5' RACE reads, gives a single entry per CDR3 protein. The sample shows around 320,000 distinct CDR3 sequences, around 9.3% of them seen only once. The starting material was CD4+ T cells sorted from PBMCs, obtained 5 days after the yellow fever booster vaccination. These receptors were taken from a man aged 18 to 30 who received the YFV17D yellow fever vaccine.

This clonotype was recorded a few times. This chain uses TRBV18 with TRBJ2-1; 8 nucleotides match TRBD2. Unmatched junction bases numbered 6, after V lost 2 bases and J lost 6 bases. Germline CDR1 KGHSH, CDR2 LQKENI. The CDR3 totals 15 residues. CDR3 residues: CASSPASGGVNEQFF. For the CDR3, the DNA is TGTGCCAGCTCACCAGCGAGCGGGGGTGTCAATGAGCAGTTCTTC.

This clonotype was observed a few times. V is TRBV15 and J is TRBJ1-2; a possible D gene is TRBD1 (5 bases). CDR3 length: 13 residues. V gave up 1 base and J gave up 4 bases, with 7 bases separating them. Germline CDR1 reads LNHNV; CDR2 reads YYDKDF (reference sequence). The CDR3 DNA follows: TGTGCCACCAGCAGAGTGGGGACCTATGGCTACACCTTC. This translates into CATSRVGTYGYTF.

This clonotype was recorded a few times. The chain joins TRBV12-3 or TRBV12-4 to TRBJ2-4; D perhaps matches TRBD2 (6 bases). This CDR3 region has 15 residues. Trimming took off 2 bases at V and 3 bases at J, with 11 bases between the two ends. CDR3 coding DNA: TGTGCCAGCAGTTTATCTAGCGCCGGCAAAAACATTCAGTACTTC. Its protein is CASSLSSAGKNIQYF.

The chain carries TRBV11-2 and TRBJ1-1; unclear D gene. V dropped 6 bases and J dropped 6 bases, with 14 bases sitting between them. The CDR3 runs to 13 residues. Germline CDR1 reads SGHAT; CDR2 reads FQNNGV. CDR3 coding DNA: TGTGCCAGCAGTTCCCGCCCCTTTGCTGAAGCTTTCTTT. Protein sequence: CASSSRPFAEAFF.

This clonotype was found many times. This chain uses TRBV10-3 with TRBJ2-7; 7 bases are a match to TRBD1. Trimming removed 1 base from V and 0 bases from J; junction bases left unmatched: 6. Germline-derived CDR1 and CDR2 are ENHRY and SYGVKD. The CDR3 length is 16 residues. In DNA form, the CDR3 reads TGTGCCATCAGTGAGTTTGACCGGGACAGCTCCTACGAGCAGTACTTC. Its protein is CAISEFDRDSSYEQYF.

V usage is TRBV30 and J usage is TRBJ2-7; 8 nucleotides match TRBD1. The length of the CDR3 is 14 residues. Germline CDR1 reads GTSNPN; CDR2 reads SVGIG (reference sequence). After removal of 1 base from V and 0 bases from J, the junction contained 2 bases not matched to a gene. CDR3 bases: TGTGCCTGGAGTGGGACAGGGTACTCCTACGAGCAGTACTTC. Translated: CAWSGTGYSYEQYF.

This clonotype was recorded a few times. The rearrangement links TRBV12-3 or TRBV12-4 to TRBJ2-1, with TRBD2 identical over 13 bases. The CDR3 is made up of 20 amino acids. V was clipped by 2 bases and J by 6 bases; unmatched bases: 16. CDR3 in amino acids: CASSLLAGLAGAKAPNEQFF. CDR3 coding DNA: TGTGCCAGCAGTTTATTAGCAGGACTAGCGGGGGCGAAAGCCCCCAATGAGCAGTTCTTC.

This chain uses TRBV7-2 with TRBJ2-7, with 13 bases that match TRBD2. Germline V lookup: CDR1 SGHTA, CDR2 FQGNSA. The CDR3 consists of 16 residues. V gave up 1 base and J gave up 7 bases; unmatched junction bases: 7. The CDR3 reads CASSLDGTSGAREQYV. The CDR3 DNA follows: TGTGCCAGCAGCTTAGACGGGACTAGCGGGGCAAGAGAGCAGTACGTC.

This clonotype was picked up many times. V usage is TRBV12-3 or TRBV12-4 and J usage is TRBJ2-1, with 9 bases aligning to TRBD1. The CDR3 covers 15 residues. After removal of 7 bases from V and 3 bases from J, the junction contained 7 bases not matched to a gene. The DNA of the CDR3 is TGTGCCAGCACCGGGTTGGACAGGGGCTACAATGAGCAGTTCTTC. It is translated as CASTGLDRGYNEQFF.

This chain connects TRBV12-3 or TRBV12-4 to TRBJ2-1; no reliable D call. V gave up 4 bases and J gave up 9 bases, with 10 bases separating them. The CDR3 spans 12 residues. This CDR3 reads CASSSYTTEQFF. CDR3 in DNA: TGTGCCAGCAGTTCCTATACTACTGAGCAGTTCTTC.

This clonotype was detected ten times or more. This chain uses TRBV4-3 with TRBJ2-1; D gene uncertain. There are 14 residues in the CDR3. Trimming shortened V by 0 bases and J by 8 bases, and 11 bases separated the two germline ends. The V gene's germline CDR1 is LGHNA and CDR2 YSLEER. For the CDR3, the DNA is TGCGCCAGCAGCCAAGACGTAAGTTTCGATGAGCAGTTCTTC. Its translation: CASSQDVSFDEQFF.

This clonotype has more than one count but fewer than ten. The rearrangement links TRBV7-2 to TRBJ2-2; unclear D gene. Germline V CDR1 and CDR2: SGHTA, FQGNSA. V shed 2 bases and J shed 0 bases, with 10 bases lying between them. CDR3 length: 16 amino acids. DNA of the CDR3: TGTGCCAGCAGCTTATTCGGCTACCCGAACACCGGGGAGCTGTTTTTT. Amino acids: CASSLFGYPNTGELFF.

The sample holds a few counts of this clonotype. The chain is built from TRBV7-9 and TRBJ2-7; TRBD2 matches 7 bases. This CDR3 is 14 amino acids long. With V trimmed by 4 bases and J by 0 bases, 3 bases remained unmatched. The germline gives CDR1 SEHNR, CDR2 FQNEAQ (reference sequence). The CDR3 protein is CASSSGGLSYEQYV. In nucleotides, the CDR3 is TGTGCCAGCAGCTCGGGGGGACTCTCCTACGAGCAGTACGTC.

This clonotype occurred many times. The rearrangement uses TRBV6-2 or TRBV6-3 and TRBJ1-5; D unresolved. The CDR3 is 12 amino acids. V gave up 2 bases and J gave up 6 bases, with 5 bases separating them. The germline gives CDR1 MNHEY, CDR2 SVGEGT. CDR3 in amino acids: CASSYGSQPQHF. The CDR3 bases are TGTGCCAGCAGTTACGGGAGTCAGCCCCAGCATTTT.

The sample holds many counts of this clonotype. The CDR3 sequence: CASSYHTEQFF. CDR3 bases: TGTGCCAGCAGTTACCACACTGAGCAGTTCTTC. V gene TRBV6-2 or TRBV6-3 combines with J gene TRBJ2-1; D gene unclear. The CDR3 has 11 residues. Germline V lookup: CDR1 MNHEY, CDR2 SVGEGT. V was pared by 2 bases and J by 9 bases, with 5 bases between.

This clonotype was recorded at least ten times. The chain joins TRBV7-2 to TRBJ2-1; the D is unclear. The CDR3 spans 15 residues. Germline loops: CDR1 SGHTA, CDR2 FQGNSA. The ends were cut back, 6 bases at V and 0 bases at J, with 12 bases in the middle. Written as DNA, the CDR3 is TGTGCCAGCAGTTCCCGGCCAAGCTCCTACAATGAGCAGTTCTTC. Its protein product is CASSSRPSSYNEQFF.

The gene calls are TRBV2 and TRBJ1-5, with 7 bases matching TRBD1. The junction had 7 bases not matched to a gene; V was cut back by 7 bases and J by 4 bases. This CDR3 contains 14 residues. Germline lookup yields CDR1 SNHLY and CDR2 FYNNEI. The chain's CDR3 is CASNLVQGNQPQHF. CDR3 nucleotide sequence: TGTGCCAGCAATTTGGTACAGGGGAATCAGCCCCAGCATTTT.

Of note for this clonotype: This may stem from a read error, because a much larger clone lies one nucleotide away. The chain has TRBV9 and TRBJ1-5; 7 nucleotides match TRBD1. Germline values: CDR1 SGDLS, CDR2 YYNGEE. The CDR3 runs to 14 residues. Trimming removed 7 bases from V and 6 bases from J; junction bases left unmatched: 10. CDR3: CASPGTDFGQPQHF. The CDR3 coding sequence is TGTGCCAGCCCCGGGACAGACTTCGGTCAGCCCCAGCATTTT.

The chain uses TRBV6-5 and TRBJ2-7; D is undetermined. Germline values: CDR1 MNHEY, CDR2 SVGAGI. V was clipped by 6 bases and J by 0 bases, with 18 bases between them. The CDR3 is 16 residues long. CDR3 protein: CASSYTNSIGSYEQYF. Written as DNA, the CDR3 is TGTGCCAGCAGCTATACAAACTCGATCGGCTCCTACGAGCAGTACTTC.

The CDR3 spells CASSDYLSADTQYF. The DNA for the CDR3 is TGCGCCAGCAGTGACTACCTTAGTGCAGATACGCAGTATTTT. The rearrangement uses TRBV10-2 and TRBJ2-3, with D unresolved. Per the germline V gene, CDR1 is WSHSY and CDR2 is SAAADI. V gave up 3 bases and J gave up 4 bases, with 11 bases separating them. The CDR3 runs to 14 residues.

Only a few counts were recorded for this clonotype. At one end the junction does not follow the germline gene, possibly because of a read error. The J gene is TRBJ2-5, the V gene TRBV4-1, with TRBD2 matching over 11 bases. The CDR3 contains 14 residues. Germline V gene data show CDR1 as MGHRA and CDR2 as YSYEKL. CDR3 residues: CASSQAFLAGGSHF. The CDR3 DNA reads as TGCGCCAGCAGCCAAGCCTTTCTAGCGGGGGGTTCCCACTTC.

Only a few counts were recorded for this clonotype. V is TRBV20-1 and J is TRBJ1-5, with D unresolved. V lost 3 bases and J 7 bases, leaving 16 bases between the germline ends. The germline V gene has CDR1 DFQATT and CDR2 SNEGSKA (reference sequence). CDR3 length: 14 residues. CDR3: CSASSVRETQPQHF. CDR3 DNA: TGCAGTGCTAGTTCTGTCCGGGAAACCCAGCCCCAGCATTTT.

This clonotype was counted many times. CDR3 region: CASSSVSYEQYF. The CDR3 DNA reads as TGTGCCAGCAGCTCTGTCTCGTACGAGCAGTACTTC. The V gene is TRBV7-2, the J gene TRBJ2-7, with D hard to call. This CDR3 spans 12 amino acids. Trimming pared 4 bases from V and 4 bases from J, leaving 8 bases between. Germline V gene sequence: CDR1 SGHTA, CDR2 FQGNSA.

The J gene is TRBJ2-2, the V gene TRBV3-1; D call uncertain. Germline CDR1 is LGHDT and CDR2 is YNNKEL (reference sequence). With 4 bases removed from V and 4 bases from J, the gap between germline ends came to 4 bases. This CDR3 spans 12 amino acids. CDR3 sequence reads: CASSRTTGELFF. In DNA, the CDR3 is TGTGCCAGCAGCCGCACCACCGGGGAGCTGTTTTTT.

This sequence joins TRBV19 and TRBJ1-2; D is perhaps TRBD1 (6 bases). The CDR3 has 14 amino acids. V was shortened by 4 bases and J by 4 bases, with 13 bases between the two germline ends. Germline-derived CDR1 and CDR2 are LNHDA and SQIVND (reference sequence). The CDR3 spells CASSTRQAGYGYTF. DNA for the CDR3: TGTGCCAGTAGTACCCGACAGGCCGGCTATGGCTACACCTTC. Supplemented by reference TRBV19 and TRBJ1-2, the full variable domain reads DGGITQSPKYLFRKEGQNVTLSCEQNLNHDAMYWYRQDPGQGLRLIYYSQIVNDFQKGDIAEGYSVSREKKESFPLTVTSAQKNPTAFYLCASSTRQAGYGYTFGSGTRLTVV.

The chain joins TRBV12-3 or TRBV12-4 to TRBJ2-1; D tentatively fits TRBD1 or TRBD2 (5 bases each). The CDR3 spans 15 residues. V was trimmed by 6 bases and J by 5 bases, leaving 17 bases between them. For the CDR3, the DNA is TGTGCCAGCAGGCCAACCGGTGGGGGTCACAATGAGCAGTTCTTC. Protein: CASRPTGGGHNEQFF.

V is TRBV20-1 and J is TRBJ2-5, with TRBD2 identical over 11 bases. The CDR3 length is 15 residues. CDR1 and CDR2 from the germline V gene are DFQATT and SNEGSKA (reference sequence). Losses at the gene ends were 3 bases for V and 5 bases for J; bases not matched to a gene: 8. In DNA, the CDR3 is TGCAGTGCTAGTTTGGTAGCGGGGGGGCTGGAGACCCAGTACTTC. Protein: CSASLVAGGLETQYF.

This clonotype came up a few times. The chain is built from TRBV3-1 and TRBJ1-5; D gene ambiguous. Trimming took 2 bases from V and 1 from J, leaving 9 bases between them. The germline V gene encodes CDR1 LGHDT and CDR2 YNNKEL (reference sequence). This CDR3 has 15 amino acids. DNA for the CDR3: TGTGCCAGCAGCCAAAGCCCAGCCAGCAATCAGCCCCAGCATTTT. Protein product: CASSQSPASNQPQHF. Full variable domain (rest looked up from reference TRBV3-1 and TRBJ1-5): DTAVSQTPKYLVTQMGNDKSIKCEQNLGHDTMYWYKQDSKKFLKIMFSYNNKELIINETVPNRFSPKSPDKAHLNLHINSLELGDSAVYFCASSQSPASNQPQHFGDGTRLSIL.

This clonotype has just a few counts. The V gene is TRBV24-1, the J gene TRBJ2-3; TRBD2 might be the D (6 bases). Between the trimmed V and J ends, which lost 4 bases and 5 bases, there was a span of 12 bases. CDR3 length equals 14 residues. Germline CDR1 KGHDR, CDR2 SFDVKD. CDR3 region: CATSDPQAGDTQYF. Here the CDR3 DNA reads TGTGCCACCAGTGACCCTCAAGCGGGAGATACGCAGTATTTT.

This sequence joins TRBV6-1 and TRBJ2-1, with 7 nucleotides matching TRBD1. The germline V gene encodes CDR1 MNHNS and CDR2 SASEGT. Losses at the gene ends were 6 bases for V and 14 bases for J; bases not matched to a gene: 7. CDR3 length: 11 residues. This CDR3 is CASSVQGFEFF. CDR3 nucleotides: TGTGCCAGCAGCGTACAGGGGTTCGAGTTCTTC.

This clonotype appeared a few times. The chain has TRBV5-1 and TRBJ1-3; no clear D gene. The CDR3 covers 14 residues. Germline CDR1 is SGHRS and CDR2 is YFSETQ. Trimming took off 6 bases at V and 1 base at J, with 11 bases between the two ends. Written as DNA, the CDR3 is TGCGCCAGCACCCCCGGCGGGTCTGGAAACACCATATATTTT. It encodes CASTPGGSGNTIYF. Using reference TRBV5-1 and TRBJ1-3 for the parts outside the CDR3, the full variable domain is KAGVTQTPRYLIKTRGQQVTLSCSPISGHRSVSWYQQTPGQGLQFLFEYFSETQRNKGNFPGRFSGRQFSNSRSEMNVSTLELGDSALYLCASTPGGSGNTIYFGEGSWLTVV.

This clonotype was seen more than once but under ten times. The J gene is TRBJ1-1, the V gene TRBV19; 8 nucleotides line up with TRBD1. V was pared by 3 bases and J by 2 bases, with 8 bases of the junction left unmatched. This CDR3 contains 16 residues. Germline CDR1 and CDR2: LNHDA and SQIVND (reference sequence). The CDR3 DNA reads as TGTGCCAGTAGTATTCACCTGGACAGGGCTAACACTGAAGCTTTCTTT. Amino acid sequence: CASSIHLDRANTEAFF.